The clone carrying this T cell receptor beta chain has a count of ten or more. Antigen specificity is unknown. From 300 to 400 ng of RNA, a library with molecular barcoded alpha/delta and beta/gamma adaptors was made. TCRdb re-called the reads through MiXCR, storing one row per CDR3 protein. Among tens of thousands of distinct CDR3 sequences listed, roughly 20% were seen once. This entry belongs to a study of read filtering for tumor transcriptome and immune sequencing. Findings of the study overall: Dropping single-read clonotypes raised IR-seq and RNA-seq shared-clonotype correlation.

Germline values: CDR1 MNHEY, CDR2 SVGAGI. The CDR3 spans 13 residues. V gave up 6 bases and J gave up 6 bases; unmatched junction bases: 6. The chain combines TRBV6-5 with TRBJ2-7, with 9 nucleotides matching TRBD2. Sequences were obtained from a population of CD138-negative cells sorted from bone marrow. The sequence was collected from a donor at least 40 years old with multiple myeloma. CDR3 DNA sequence: TGTGCCAGCAGGACTAGCGGCGTATCCGAGCAGTACTTC. Amino acid sequence: CASRTSGVSEQYF.